This TCR beta chain was profiled in a study of blood T cell repertoires in COVID-19. As for the study in general: Some COVID-19 samples were acute and others convalescent; all came from the United States, Italy and Spain.

Sequencing was performed with immunoSEQ multiplex PCR; in TCRdb, only in-frame clones are kept and a portion is missing. This table holds around 230,000 clones, approximately 84% found once. This clone was seen a handful of times. The germline gives CDR1 MDHEN, CDR2 SYDVKM. J was trimmed by 4 bases and V by 2 bases; bases with no gene match: 11. This CDR3 has 17 residues. Material for sequencing was peripheral blood. This sequence originates from a man in his fifties with COVID-19, enrolled during active disease. The J gene is TRBJ1-2, the V gene TRBV28, with 9 positions matching TRBD1. DNA for the CDR3: TGTGCCAGCAGTTTAGTTACAGGGGGCGCTGGGCCCTATGGCTACACCTTC. It yields the protein CASSLVTGGAGPYGYTF.